The clone carrying this TCR beta chain was counted only a few times. Its antigen is undetermined. These data originate in a study of T cells in narcolepsy. About the research overall: Enrolled donors included narcolepsy type 1 or type 2 patients and healthy controls. The study, taken as a whole, reports: Autoreactive HCRT-specific and TRIB2-specific clonotypes were marked in same-patient CSF-versus-blood CD4+ comparisons.

The protocol was immunoSEQ multiplex PCR, while the TCRdb copy is restricted to in-frame clones and leaves out a portion. The repertoire holds about 24,000 clones, with 55% to 80% as singletons. This TCR was sampled from a human donor in good health. Sequencing was carried out using memory (CD45RA-) CD4+ T cells from blood.

DNA for the CDR3: TGCAGCGTGAGGGAGGGGGAAAAACTGTTTTTT. As protein: CSVREGEKLFF. This rearrangement joins TRBV29-1 to TRBJ1-4; D is possibly TRBD1 (5 bases). V lost 6 bases and J 8 bases, leaving 10 bases between the germline ends. Per germline, CDR1 SQVTM and CDR2 ANQGSEA. This CDR3 region has 11 residues.